The 23 T cell receptor beta chains listed next were all sequenced from one sample in a study of OX40 agonist ivuxolimab in advanced cancers. The repertoire was sequenced with immunoSEQ multiplex PCR; TCRdb's copy has only in-frame clones and lacks some. The data hold about 61,000 clones, with 80% to 90% observed a single time. Sequencing was performed on CD4+ or CD8+ T cells sorted from blood, taken in a trial of the OX40 agonist ivuxolimab. These receptors all come from an adult with an advanced solid tumor such as melanoma, head and neck, liver or kidney cancer.

Note on this clone: This sample also contains other DNA sequences that code for the same CDR3. The chain is built from TRBV28 and TRBJ2-3; D ambiguous. The CDR3 loop spans 13 amino acids. From germline, CDR1 is MDHEN and CDR2 SYDVKM. The ends were cut back, 5 bases at V and 0 bases at J, with 6 bases in the middle. The CDR3 spells CASSRQSTDTQYF. CDR3 DNA: TGTGCCAGCAGTAGACAAAGCACAGATACGCAGTATTTT.

The CDR3: CASSLAHRSYNEQFF. CDR3 bases: TGTGCCAGCAGCTTAGCGCATCGCTCCTACAATGAGCAGTTCTTC. The chain combines TRBV7-8 with TRBJ2-1; D is ambiguous. Trimming took 0 bases from V and 0 from J, leaving 6 bases between them. This CDR3 region has 15 residues. CDR1 and CDR2 (germline): SGHVS, FQNEAQ.

The V call is TRBV7-2, the J call TRBJ1-1, with TRBD1 as a possible D gene (6 bases). CDR1 and CDR2 from the germline V gene are SGHTA and FQGNSA. V was trimmed by 1 base and J by 0 bases, leaving 6 bases between them. The CDR3 covers 14 residues. DNA of the CDR3: TGTGCCAGCAGCTTAGGACAGGTGAACACTGAAGCTTTCTTT. This encodes CASSLGQVNTEAFF.

The J gene is TRBJ1-2, the V gene TRBV25-1; tentatively, D is TRBD1 (6 bases). Germline CDR1 MGHDK, CDR2 SYGVNS. V was clipped by 2 bases and J by 8 bases, with 18 bases between them. This CDR3 contains 15 residues. In nucleotides, the CDR3 is TGTGCCAGCAGTGAAGTCTGGGGGGCTCGGATCGGCTACACCTTC. This codes for CASSEVWGARIGYTF.

The chain carries TRBV4-3 and TRBJ1-1, with 7 bases identical to TRBD1. Germline V gene data show CDR1 as LGHNA and CDR2 as YSLEER. Trimming cost V 4 bases and J 4 bases; bases outside gene matches: 9. CDR3 length: 15 residues. This chain's CDR3 is CASSPQQGMGTEAFF. The CDR3 DNA reads as TGCGCCAGCAGCCCCCAACAGGGGATGGGCACTGAAGCTTTCTTT.

The chain uses TRBV5-1 and TRBJ2-7; D is undetermined. CDR3 size: 14 residues. From germline, CDR1 is SGHRS and CDR2 YFSETQ. V was shortened by 0 bases and J by 1 base, with 8 bases between the two germline ends. CDR3 DNA sequence: TGCGCCAGCAGCTTGGATCTGAGTTCCTACGAGCAGTACTTC. Protein: CASSLDLSSYEQYF.

The chain joins TRBV9 to TRBJ2-1; possibly TRBD2 for D (6 bases). The germline gives CDR1 SGDLS, CDR2 YYNGEE. The CDR3 is 14 amino acids. Deletions cut 3 bases from V and 3 bases from J, with 10 bases between. CDR3: CASSDGRGYNEQFF. The CDR3 bases are TGTGCCAGCAGCGACGGGAGAGGCTACAATGAGCAGTTCTTC.

V is TRBV18 and J is TRBJ2-6; TRBD1 matches at 7 bases. The germline gives CDR1 KGHSH, CDR2 LQKENI. CDR3 length equals 14 residues. V dropped 10 bases and J dropped 0; count of bases not matched to a gene: 3. CDR3 coding DNA: TGTGCCACACGACAGGGCTCTGGGGCCAACGTCCTGACTTTC. Translating gives CATRQGSGANVLTF.

This sequence joins TRBV10-3 and TRBJ1-1; D unresolved. Looked up from germline, CDR1 is ENHRY and CDR2 is SYGVKD. V gave up 10 bases and J gave up 4 bases, with 16 bases separating them. This CDR3 has 13 residues. The chain's CDR3 is CATHSHGGTEAFF. The CDR3 DNA reads as TGTGCCACCCACTCCCACGGAGGCACTGAAGCTTTCTTT.

The genes are TRBV7-2 and TRBJ2-2, with a weak D call TRBD2 (6 bases). V dropped 3 bases and J dropped 1 base, with 6 bases sitting between them. There are 14 residues in the CDR3. Germline V gene data show CDR1 as SGHTA and CDR2 as FQGNSA. This CDR3 reads CASSFSGNTGELFF. The CDR3 DNA is TGTGCCAGCAGCTTTAGCGGGAACACCGGGGAGCTGTTTTTT.

The chain combines TRBV18 with TRBJ2-1; 9 bases are a match to TRBD1. This CDR3 contains 12 residues. The ends lost 7 bases at V and 9 bases at J; junction bases unmatched: 4. Germline loops: CDR1 KGHSH, CDR2 LQKENI. The DNA for the CDR3 is TGTGCCAGCTTACAGGGGGCTGGTGAGCAGTTCTTC. This translates into CASLQGAGEQFF.

This chain connects TRBV28 to TRBJ2-5; 7 nucleotides match TRBD1. Per the germline V gene, CDR1 is MDHEN and CDR2 is SYDVKM. This CDR3 has 15 residues. V trimming: 2 bases; J trimming: 1 base; junction bases outside the gene matches: 4. The CDR3 sequence is CASSLGGQSQETQYF. CDR3 sequence (DNA): TGTGCCAGCAGTTTAGGGGGACAGAGCCAAGAGACCCAGTACTTC.

The chain is built from TRBV5-1 and TRBJ2-3; D possibly corresponds to TRBD1 (6 bases). In germline, CDR1 is SGHRS, CDR2 YFSETQ. The V end lost 1 base, the J end lost 4 bases, and 13 bases lay between the germline ends. This CDR3 spans 15 amino acids. As DNA, the CDR3 is TGCGCCAGCAGCTTGTCGGACAGAAGCCCAGATACGCAGTATTTT. Translating it yields CASSLSDRSPDTQYF.

The chain links TRBV11-2 to TRBJ2-2, with 8 bases lining up with TRBD2. Germline-derived CDR1 and CDR2 are SGHAT and FQNNGV. This CDR3 spans 18 amino acids. J gave up 4 bases and V 5 bases, and 15 bases lay outside the gene matches. Written as DNA, the CDR3 is TGTGCCAGCAGCATCGGGGGAGGGCTAGCGGGCCTCACCGGGGAGCTGTTTTTT. As protein: CASSIGGGLAGLTGELFF.

V and J are TRBV6-5 and TRBJ1-5; no definite D call. CDR1 is MNHEY and CDR2 is SVGAGI in the germline V gene. Trimming shortened V by 11 bases and J by 0 bases, and 14 bases separated the two germline ends. This CDR3 is built from 14 residues. CDR3 loop: CASGGGYSNQPQHF. The DNA of the CDR3 is TGTGCCTCTGGAGGCGGGTATAGCAATCAGCCCCAGCATTTT.

The chain employs TRBV6-4 and TRBJ1-1, with D possibly TRBD1 on 6 matching bases. CDR1 MRHNA and CDR2 SNTAGT come from the germline V gene. The CDR3 consists of 13 residues. V was cut by 6 bases and J by 1 base, with 9 bases left in between. The chain's CDR3 is CASSRDKNTEAFF. In nucleotides, the CDR3 is TGTGCCAGCAGCCGGGACAAGAACACTGAAGCTTTCTTT.

V usage is TRBV7-2 and J usage is TRBJ2-7; possibly TRBD1 for D (6 bases). The V gene lost 7 bases and the J gene lost 5 bases, with 15 bases spanning the gap. The CDR3 is 13 residues long. Per germline, CDR1 SGHTA and CDR2 FQGNSA. The DNA for the CDR3 is TGTGCCAGCACCGAACAGGGATTTGACGAGCAGTACTTC. This translates into CASTEQGFDEQYF.

The chain recombines TRBV6-6 with TRBJ2-7, with D perhaps TRBD1 or TRBD2 (5 bases each). Deletions cut 4 bases from V and 4 bases from J, with 11 bases between. Germline CDR1 is MNHNY and CDR2 is SVGAGI (reference sequence). The CDR3 totals 13 residues. The DNA for the CDR3 is TGTGCCAGCAGTTCGGGACCTAATTACGAGCAGTACTTC. Translating gives CASSSGPNYEQYF.

This chain uses TRBV6-1 with TRBJ1-6; no clear D. CDR1 and CDR2 (germline): MNHNS, SASEGT. The CDR3 runs 18 residues. The V end was cut by 1 base, the J end by 0 bases, with 13 bases between. The CDR3 reads CASSEEASLGSYNSPLHF. CDR3 sequence (DNA): TGTGCCAGCAGTGAAGAGGCATCCCTAGGCTCCTATAATTCACCCCTCCACTTT.

The chain couples TRBV10-3 to TRBJ2-1; a weak D match, TRBD2 (6 bases). This CDR3 has 17 amino acids. Germline V gene data show CDR1 as ENHRY and CDR2 as SYGVKD. The V gene lost 9 bases and the J gene lost 0 bases, with 21 bases spanning the gap. CDR3 protein: CAMSPGLSMSSYNEQFF. The DNA for the CDR3 is TGTGCCATGTCTCCGGGACTCTCAATGAGCTCCTACAATGAGCAGTTCTTC.

The J gene is TRBJ2-2, the V gene TRBV5-1; D might be TRBD1 (6 bases). The CDR3 is made up of 16 amino acids. CDR1 and CDR2 (germline): SGHRS, YFSETQ. V lost 4 bases and J lost 0, with 13 bases in between. In nucleotides, the CDR3 is TGCGCCAGCAGCCCAGGACAGCTCGCGAACACCGGGGAGCTGTTTTTT. This translates into CASSPGQLANTGELFF.

This clone has a single count. Written as DNA, the CDR3 is TGTGCCAGTAGTATAGCCAGAAACGACTATGGCTACACCTTC. This codes for CASSIARNDYGYTF. J is TRBJ1-2 and V is TRBV19; D not certain. The germline V gene has CDR1 LNHDA and CDR2 SQIVND (reference sequence). Trimming cost V 1 base and J 3 bases, with 9 bases left between them. The CDR3 is 14 residues long.

This clone showed up just once. This chain uses TRBV19 with TRBJ2-1; the D gene is possibly TRBD1 (6 bases). This CDR3 comprises 14 residues. The ends were cut back, 3 bases at V and 8 bases at J, with 14 bases in the middle. Germline V CDR1 and CDR2: LNHDA, SQIVND (reference sequence). CDR3 DNA: TGTGCCAGTAGTATGGGATGGGCAGGGGATGAGCAGTTCTTC. This gives the protein CASSMGWAGDEQFF.